This T cell receptor beta chain was identified in a study of cytomegalovirus exposure and HLA in healthy donors (TCRdb year 2017). Looking at the study overall: An earlier analysis of about 560 of the donors reported about 300 Gb of sequence data and 90 million to 120 million unique TCR beta sequences obtained from about 200 million T cells. An early release that covered more than 550 HLA-typed donors contained about 300 gigabases of sequencing data and approximately 85 million unique TCR sequences. The genetic ancestry cluster associated with self-reported Caucasian donors included 81% of the roughly 360 genotyped donors. The study was designed to test whether signatures of past pathogen exposure could be identified by cataloging public T cell receptors. The study used immunosequencing to profile the T cell repertoires of approximately 650 subjects and linked those repertoires to cytomegalovirus serostatus. In addition to the first cohort of 666 subjects, a separate validation cohort of 130 or so different subjects was used. High-throughput TCR immunosequencing, statistical association of individual TCRs with disease status, and machine learning were combined to predict cytomegalovirus infection status. A later analysis re-examined previously published TCR beta repertoires from more than 550 donors and added high-resolution HLA genotyping to investigate patterns of TCR occurrence. Rather than drawing on any new phenotypic data, the later analysis identified candidate immune exposures from TCR beta sequences and the way those sequences occurred across donors. An earlier analysis of 587 of the donors applied high-throughput TCR beta sequencing to assess whether each TCR beta V gene segment acted as functional or pseudogenic. Alongside the repertoire data, information on donor age, sex, ethnicity and CMV serostatus was compiled. Genome-wide SNP genotypes for about 65% of the roughly 670 donors were used in a later genetic analysis, which treated that subset as a discovery cohort. Every discovery cohort repertoire had been produced on one sequencing platform. HLA typing covered class I and class II loci at four-digit resolution. Typing coverage differed by locus: A, B, C, DRB1 and DQB1 were typed in roughly 629-630 donors, DQA1 in 522, DPA1 in around 580, and DPB1 in roughly 450. Because of strong linkage in the cohort, roughly five DR-DQ haplotypes were treated as single units for association and clustering. Across 398 genotyped donors of the cohort, an average of approximately 240,000 unique TCR beta nucleotide sequences per donor were sequenced, and approximately 19% of those sequences were non-productive.

The protocol used for the library was the immunoSEQ multiplex PCR assay. A mixture of 60 forward primers for TCR Vbeta segments and 13 reverse primers for TCR Jbeta segments was used in the multiplex PCR. A multiplex PCR assay on genomic DNA amplified the CDR3 region of rearranged TCR beta genes. Amplified TCR beta libraries were sequenced as 87-base-pair reads on the Illumina HiSeq System. In the paper's pipeline: A later analysis counted about 80 million unique TCR beta chains across the 550 to 750 repertoires, and roughly 11 million of these chains were shared by at least two donors. Raw reads were error-corrected and collapsed into unique sequences by a nearest-neighbor algorithm in which closely related sequences were merged to remove PCR and sequencing errors. V, D and J gene segments were assigned by aligning CDR3 sequences to IMGT reference sequences. For a sequence to be retained, at least a six-nucleotide match to both a V gene segment and a J gene segment was required. Rearrangements were classified as productive when the CDR3 lacked stop codons and remained in frame with V and J, and all other rearrangements were classified as non-productive. Following IMGT convention, CDR3 was defined as the stretch from the second conserved V-encoded cysteine up to the conserved J-encoded phenylalanine. Sequences without an unambiguous match to a single V gene segment were excluded from the earlier analysis of over 500 of the donors. In an earlier analysis of 587 of the donors, a V segment was called functional when productive rearrangements were above 56.7%, and segregating when the standard deviation between donors exceeded 5%. A statistical classification framework was developed to diagnose cytomegalovirus status using the catalog of TCR beta chain sequences. In a later analysis, TCR nucleotide sequences were compared against IMGT/GENE-DB human TR gene sequences so that V and J genes could be assigned. Using the TCRdist pipeline, a later analysis assigned CDR3 sequences along with most-parsimonious VDJ recombination scenarios. In a later analysis, each TCR beta chain was defined by its CDR3 amino acid sequence together with its V-gene family, and reads without a unique V-gene family were excluded. To address suspected cross-contamination and a sequencing artifact, a later analysis removed around 600 highly shared, low-generation-probability nucleotide sequences. In a later analysis, a clonal expansion index for each public chain was calculated from normalized within-repertoire ranks of inferred template counts. In a later analysis, generation probabilities were computed with a VDJ recombination model fitted to out-of-frame rearrangements, and the resulting probabilities were checked against IGoR. A later analysis scored TCR-TCR, TCR-HLA and TCR-CMV co-occurrence with hypergeometric tests, applying a repertoire-size bias correction to TCR pairs. False discovery rates were estimated in a later analysis by permuting HLA or CMV assignments 20 times. A later analysis grouped co-occurring TCRs with DBSCAN, adding TCRdist sequence similarity when clustering within HLA-allele-positive subsets. Repertoires with fewer than 30,000 or more than 120,000 public chains were left out of co-occurrence clustering, as were about five repertoires with anomalous nucleotide sharing. The table was pulled from immuneACCESS by TCRdb, which kept in-frame rearrangements only. Such tables lose some clones; where checked, under half of the loss comes from unresolved V genes, and the rest has no known cause. The V and J calls and clone size are taken from that table; D and trimming were inferred from the DNA. The record for this sample contains about 170,000 clones. Together, the top ten hold about 0.81% of the sample.

On the study overall, not on this receptor specifically: Some IMGT-functional V segments, including TRBV6-2 and TRBV6-3, could not be told apart with the 87-base-pair reads, so those segments were excluded. A later genetic analysis associated a missense DCLRE1C variant with V-gene and J-gene trimming of TCR beta chains, and an independent cohort replicated the association. When HLA alleles, especially DR and DQ, strongly co-occurred, TCR associations were difficult to assign to individual alleles. A later analysis associated 15,000 to 20,000 TCR beta sequences with specific HLA alleles at a false discovery rate of 0.05. Because counts were too low, about 18 rarely observed V segments, including chromosome 9 orphons, were left out of the earlier analysis of some 600 of the donors. The study gave a list of some 150 TCR beta chains associated with cytomegalovirus. Sequencing depth was assumed to be roughly uniform across donors in the presence/absence analyses, though that assumption may not hold. Because some donors lacked HLA typing at each locus, the association tests relied only on the typed subset. In both the original and validation cohorts, the classifier was reported to diagnose cytomegalovirus status with high specificity and sensitivity. A later analysis found that HLA-associated TCR beta chains were more clonally expanded and had lower generation probabilities than equally common non-associated chains. For the cohort, immune exposure information was limited to CMV serostatus. Correlated functional status among segregating V segments might be attributable to linkage disequilibrium, but an unknown experimental factor could not be ruled out. In vitro tests confirmed that a few of the cytomegalovirus-associated TCR beta chains recognize cytomegalovirus antigens. Only TCR beta chains were sequenced in this cohort, and the absence of alpha or paired-chain data limited detectable features. A later analysis found that TCR association rates varied across HLA loci, with DRB1 alleles showing the most associated TCRs and HLA-C alleles the fewest. Several of the top co-occurrence clusters appeared to be linked to parvovirus B19, influenza, CMV and Epstein-Barr virus, according to a later analysis. While some public TCRs were present in many individuals, most TCR sequences turned up only very rarely across donors. A group of highly shared sequence variants was considered likely to be a technical artifact of the sequencing pipeline. The authors suggested that the approach could potentially be generalized to other disease states and immunological phenotypes. Compared with the roughly 720-donor mean, donors in an Asian-associated ancestry cluster had fewer N-insertions in productive TCRs, according to a later genetic analysis. A further reported finding was that TCR beta sequences accurately predicted the HLA-A and HLA-B alleles for most subjects in the first cohort. In an earlier analysis of approximately 600 of the donors, most TCR beta V segments were observed in productive rearrangements about 87% or about 30% of the time, broadly matching IMGT annotations. Most CMV-associated TCR beta chains appeared to be HLA-restricted in a later analysis, and the HLA associations seemed to be driven largely by CMV exposure.

The cohort consisted of 600 to 750 healthy bone marrow donors. Cohort members were all nominally healthy when sampled, although unrecorded immune exposures were likely present. The donor tested CMV seropositive, placing the donor among the 289 seropositive members of the cohort. Each donor provided a peripheral blood sample, and peripheral blood mononuclear cells were used for TCR beta sequencing. Genomic DNA extraction from the blood cell samples was performed with the Qiagen DNeasy Blood Extraction Kit. V has 8 bases trimmed and J has 9 bases trimmed; junction bases matching no gene number 7. Inclusive of the bounding cysteine and phenylalanine, the CDR3 is 12 residues long. Only the CDR3 DNA is retained, 36 bases long and in frame from the first base. For CDR1 and CDR2, the germline V gene (reference sequence) lists MNHEY and SMNVEV. As regards this clone: This receptor's antigen is unknown.

The source is a young woman in good health and CMV-seropositive. The chain uses TRBV27 and TRBJ2-1, and TRBD2 aligns with 7 junction nucleotides. Sequencing input: PBMCs. In nucleotide form, the sequence is TGTGCCAGCGCCGGGGCGGGAGCTGAGCAGTTCTTC. It is translated as CASAGAGAEQFF.